Below are 21 T cell receptor beta chains sequenced from a single sample in a study of blood T cell repertoires in COVID-19. Clones were read by immunoSEQ multiplex PCR, and TCRdb kept only the in-frame ones, dropping some. The sample carries 85,000 or so clones, roughly 96% recorded once. The sequenced sample consisted of peripheral blood. These receptors all come from a human donor with active COVID-19. The donor label of this sample is uncertain.

This sequence joins TRBV6-5 and TRBJ2-2; 10 nucleotides match TRBD1. V was clipped by 4 bases and J by 3 bases; unmatched bases: 5. This CDR3 comprises 16 residues. CDR1 is MNHEY and CDR2 is SVGAGI in the germline V gene. CDR3 sequence: CASSFRQGAYTGELFF. The CDR3 nucleotides read TGTGCCAGCAGTTTCAGACAGGGGGCTTACACCGGGGAGCTGTTTTTT.

The V gene is TRBV2, the J gene TRBJ1-6, with TRBD1 matching 9 bases. Losses at the gene ends were 7 bases for V and 8 bases for J; bases not matched to a gene: 9. The CDR3 is 15 residues long. Germline V CDR1 and CDR2: SNHLY, FYNNEI. For the CDR3, the DNA is TGTGCCAGCAACCAACAGACAGGGGGGCATTCACCCCTCCACTTT. Amino acids: CASNQQTGGHSPLHF.

V usage is TRBV5-1 and J usage is TRBJ1-4, with D unclear. V lost 0 bases to trimming and J lost 0 bases, with 6 bases between them. Per germline, CDR1 SGHRS and CDR2 YFSETQ. The CDR3 totals 15 residues. The CDR3 DNA reads as TGCGCCAGCAGCTTGGTTGGAGCAACTAATGAAAAACTGTTTTTT. Translation gives CASSLVGATNEKLFF.

The J gene is TRBJ1-1, the V gene TRBV9; maybe TRBD1 (6 bases). Trimming pared 2 bases from V and 4 bases from J, leaving 15 bases between. CDR3 size: 15 residues. Germline V CDR1 and CDR2: SGDLS, YYNGEE. Here the CDR3 DNA reads TGTGCCAGCAGCGTGATGGACAGCCTGGGCACTGAAGCTTTCTTT. Translation: CASSVMDSLGTEAFF.

This clone has a single count. This chain joins TRBV27 and TRBJ2-3; 14 bases fit TRBD2. The V gene's germline CDR1 is MNHEY and CDR2 SMNVEV (reference sequence). Germline trimming cut 3 bases from V and 7 bases from J; bases unmatched to any gene: 6. The CDR3 is 16 amino acids. The CDR3 region is CASSLGTSGSGYTQYF. In DNA, the CDR3 is TGTGCCAGCAGTTTGGGGACTAGCGGGAGTGGTTATACGCAGTATTTT.

V is TRBV11-2 and J is TRBJ1-2; 9 bases map to TRBD1. Unmatched junction bases numbered 7, after V lost 5 bases and J lost 3 bases. This CDR3 spans 15 amino acids. In germline, CDR1 is SGHAT, CDR2 FQNNGV. CDR3 loop: CASSPHRGQDYGYTF. The CDR3 bases are TGTGCCAGCAGCCCCCACAGGGGGCAGGACTATGGCTACACCTTC. The full variable domain, its missing parts supplied by reference TRBV11-2 and TRBJ1-2, is EAGVAQSPRYKIIEKRQSVAFWCNPISGHATLYWYQQILGQGPKLLIQFQNNGVVDDSQLPKDRFSAERLKGVDSTLKIQPAKLEDSAVYLCASSPHRGQDYGYTFGSGTRLTVV.

V is TRBV5-1 and J is TRBJ2-2, with 12 bases identical to TRBD1. Per germline, CDR1 SGHRS and CDR2 YFSETQ. The CDR3 covers 17 residues. The V and J ends lost 4 bases and 3 bases, in that order; junction bases with no gene match: 7. As DNA, the CDR3 is TGCGCCAGCAGCGGGACAGGGGGCGCCCCGGACACCGGGGAGCTGTTTTTT. Translated, it gives CASSGTGGAPDTGELFF.

This clone was seen just once. This CDR3 reads CASTISGTGVGQFF. CDR3 in DNA: TGTGCCAGCACCATATCCGGGACAGGGGTTGGACAGTTCTTC. The rearrangement links TRBV25-1 to TRBJ2-1; 10 positions agree with TRBD1. Losses at the gene ends were 7 bases for V and 13 bases for J; bases not matched to a gene: 13. The germline V gene has CDR1 MGHDK and CDR2 SYGVNS. The CDR3 length is 14 residues.

Here the CDR3 DNA reads TGTGCCACCAGCCAGGGGGACAGATTTTCCGGGGCCAACGTCCTGACTTTC. Protein product: CATSQGDRFSGANVLTF. The V call is TRBV24-1, the J call TRBJ2-6, with 7 bases lining up with TRBD1. CDR1 is KGHDR and CDR2 is SFDVKD in the germline V gene. This CDR3 has 17 residues. V lost 7 bases, J lost 4 bases, and 12 bases stayed unmatched.

The V gene is TRBV10-2, the J gene TRBJ2-2; 8 bases agree with TRBD1. V lost 6 bases to trimming and J lost 1 base; unmatched junction nucleotides: 1. Germline V lookup: CDR1 WSHSY, CDR2 SAAADI. The CDR3 totals 14 residues. The DNA of the CDR3 is TGCGCCAGCAGACAGGGGGGGAACACCGGGGAGCTGTTTTTT. This encodes CASRQGGNTGELFF.

The genes are TRBV5-1 and TRBJ2-1, with 10 bases that match TRBD2. The CDR3 length is 13 residues. Germline CDR1 is SGHRS and CDR2 is YFSETQ. V lost 5 bases, J lost 10 bases, and 6 bases stayed unmatched. CDR3 region: CASRFERGGEQFF. CDR3 nucleotide sequence: TGCGCCAGCAGGTTTGAGCGGGGGGGCGAGCAGTTCTTC.

This clone was observed once. This chain connects TRBV19 to TRBJ1-1; 8 bases map to TRBD1. Germline V lookup: CDR1 LNHDA, CDR2 SQIVND (reference sequence). CDR3 size: 16 residues. Trimming at V came to 2 bases and at J to 1 base, leaving 6 bases not matched to a gene. The CDR3, as DNA: TGTGCCAGTAGTATACAGGGGGCGTGGGCGAACACTGAAGCTTTCTTT. Protein: CASSIQGAWANTEAFF.

The rearrangement uses TRBV11-3 and TRBJ2-1, with a possible D match to TRBD2 (6 bases). Germline V gives CDR1 SGHNT, CDR2 YENEEA. This CDR3 has 15 amino acids. Trimming shortened V by 5 bases and J by 2 bases, and 13 bases separated the two germline ends. CDR3 amino acids: CASSLGLNTYNEQFF. CDR3 nucleotide sequence: TGTGCCAGCAGCCTGGGACTGAACACCTACAATGAGCAGTTCTTC.

The chain has TRBV5-4 and TRBJ2-3; D might be TRBD2 (6 bases). Trimming took off 2 bases at V and 2 bases at J, with 12 bases between the two ends. Germline values: CDR1 SGHNT, CDR2 YYREEE (reference sequence). The CDR3 runs to 15 residues. The CDR3 loop reads CASSFGGTSTDTQYF. For the CDR3, the DNA is TGTGCCAGCAGCTTCGGCGGGACTTCCACAGATACGCAGTATTTT.

With respect to this clone: Compared with germline, one end of the junction differs, possibly owing to a read error. This chain connects TRBV7-7 to TRBJ2-1, with 12 bases aligning to TRBD2. This CDR3 has 16 amino acids. Looked up from germline, CDR1 is SSHAT and CDR2 is FNYEAQ (reference sequence). CDR3 sequence reads: CASSPRTSGNYNEQFF. The DNA of the CDR3 is TGTGCTAGCAGCCCCCGGACTAGCGGGAACTACAATGAGCAGTTCTTC.

The chain employs TRBV19 and TRBJ2-1; 13 bases line up with TRBD2. V dropped 6 bases and J dropped 0; count of bases not matched to a gene: 8. Germline V CDR1 and CDR2: LNHDA, SQIVND (reference sequence). This CDR3 has 18 amino acids. The CDR3 nucleotides are TGTGCCAGTAGGGGGACTAGCGGGATCCAGAGCTCCTACAATGAGCAGTTCTTC. Protein sequence: CASRGTSGIQSSYNEQFF. Variable domain in full (rest from reference TRBV19 and TRBJ2-1): DGGITQSPKYLFRKEGQNVTLSCEQNLNHDAMYWYRQDPGQGLRLIYYSQIVNDFQKGDIAEGYSVSREKKESFPLTVTSAQKNPTAFYLCASRGTSGIQSSYNEQFFGPGTRLTVL.

CDR3 sequence: CASRPPGGTGELFF. Written as DNA, the CDR3 is TGTGCCAGTCGGCCGCCGGGGGGTACCGGGGAGCTGTTTTTT. The rearrangement joins TRBV9 to TRBJ2-2; TRBD2 matches 7 bases. The germline gives CDR1 SGDLS, CDR2 YYNGEE. The CDR3 runs to 14 residues. The J segment lost 5 bases and the V segment lost 8 bases, leaving 9 bases of the junction unmatched.

This chain connects TRBV27 to TRBJ1-1; D remains ambiguous. The CDR3 contains 15 residues. CDR1 and CDR2 from the germline V gene are MNHEY and SMNVEV (reference sequence). V was cut by 0 bases and J by 0 bases, with 8 bases left in between. DNA for the CDR3: TGTGCCAGCAGTTTATCGGTAGAGTTGAACACTGAAGCTTTCTTT. This codes for CASSLSVELNTEAFF.

The rearrangement links TRBV19 to TRBJ1-6; 7 bases are a match to TRBD1. Germline values: CDR1 LNHDA, CDR2 SQIVND (reference sequence). This CDR3 is 15 amino acids long. The trim removed 7 bases at V and 5 bases at J, leaving 8 bases unmatched. CDR3 nucleotide sequence: TGTGCCAGTACCGTGACAGGGATCAATAATTCACCCCTCCACTTT. Encoded protein: CASTVTGINNSPLHF. Filled out from reference TRBV19 and TRBJ1-6, the complete variable domain reads DGGITQSPKYLFRKEGQNVTLSCEQNLNHDAMYWYRQDPGQGLRLIYYSQIVNDFQKGDIAEGYSVSREKKESFPLTVTSAQKNPTAFYLCASTVTGINNSPLHFGNGTRLTVT.

The chain couples TRBV2 to TRBJ2-3; 9 nucleotides agree with TRBD2. Per the germline V gene, CDR1 is SNHLY and CDR2 is FYNNEI. The CDR3 runs 15 residues. The V gene end was trimmed by 6 bases and the J gene end by 6 bases; junction bases not matched to a gene: 10. CDR3 sequence reads: CASSRTSEARDTQYF. CDR3 sequence (DNA): TGTGCCAGCAGCAGGACTAGCGAAGCACGGGATACGCAGTATTTT.

V and J are TRBV6-5 and TRBJ2-5, with D perhaps TRBD1 (5 bases). Germline V gives CDR1 MNHEY, CDR2 SVGAGI. This CDR3 contains 14 residues. Trimming took 5 bases from V and 1 from J, leaving 11 bases between them. The CDR3 DNA sequence: TGTGCCAGCAGTAAGCAGGGCCTCCAAGAGACCCAGTACTTC. Its protein is CASSKQGLQETQYF.